The text below deals with one TCR beta chain. Antigen specificity is unknown. The data belong to a study of cytomegalovirus exposure and HLA in healthy donors. Whole-study findings and limits: Overall, about 160 TCR beta chains were annotated as cytomegalovirus-associated.

The germline V gene encodes CDR1 SGHRS and CDR2 YFSETQ. V was clipped by 4 bases and J by 0 bases; unmatched bases: 6. There are 16 residues in the CDR3. The data were produced by immunoSEQ multiplex PCR, yet TCRdb's version contains in-frame clones alone and is incomplete. The data show about 160,000 clones, approximately 96% seen once. This sequence was found in a woman under 30 in good health and CMV-seronegative. The rearrangement joins TRBV5-1 to TRBJ2-3, with 9 positions matching TRBD2. Sequencing input: PBMCs. The CDR3 DNA sequence: TGCGCCAGCAGCCCTAACCTAGCGGGGAGCACAGATACGCAGTATTTT. Translating gives CASSPNLAGSTDTQYF.